This entry describes one T cell receptor beta chain. The data stem from a study of shared clonotypes between healthy human individuals. The assay was immunoSEQ multiplex PCR, and TCRdb's table has in-frame clones only and misses some. Here the sample spans about 2.4 million clones, around 94% being singletons. Germline V gene data show CDR1 as SGHNT and CDR2 as YYREEE (reference sequence). CDR3 size: 15 residues. J gave up 6 bases and V 4 bases, and 12 bases lay outside the gene matches. J is TRBJ2-7 and V is TRBV5-4, with 8 bases identical to TRBD2. The sample taken for sequencing was naive CD4+ T cells sorted from blood. Specified subset: CD45RA+ positively selected. The source of this sequence is a man aged 18 to 29 in good health. The CDR3 region has the DNA TGTGCCAGCAGCCACGACGGGGGGGCCAGGGGCGAGCAGTACTTC. Amino acids: CASSHDGGARGEQYF.